Each of the 28 T cell receptor beta chains below was sequenced from the same sample in a study of CD8+CD57+ T cells in acquired aplastic anemia. Investigators profiled TCR beta VDJ and CDR3 from genomic DNA template. MiXCR, applied by TCRdb to the reads, yields one record per CDR3 protein. The sample has about 180,000 distinct CDR3 sequences, 63% seen once. The sequenced patients had an expansion of CD8+CD57+ cells seen by flow cytometry. Material for sequencing was sorted CD4+, CD8+, or CD8+CD57+ T cells (not recorded which) from PBMCs. All receptors come from a human donor with aplastic anemia.

The chain recombines TRBV9 with TRBJ2-7; D gene ambiguous. V shed 3 bases and J shed 3 bases, with 7 bases lying between them. This CDR3 region has 12 residues. The germline V gene encodes CDR1 SGDLS and CDR2 YYNGEE. In nucleotides, the CDR3 is TGTGCCAGCAGCGGCGTAGGCTACGAGCAGTACTTC. This gives the protein CASSGVGYEQYF.

The rearrangement joins TRBV10-3 to TRBJ2-7; D assignment may be TRBD1 or TRBD2 (6 bases each). Looked up from germline, CDR1 is ENHRY and CDR2 is SYGVKD. Trimming shortened V by 10 bases and J by 4 bases, and 26 bases separated the two germline ends. The CDR3 totals 16 residues. The CDR3 nucleotides are TGTGCCACCCTTAATCTAGCGTTGGACAGCCTTTACGAGCAGTACTTC. It encodes CATLNLALDSLYEQYF.

V usage is TRBV20-1 and J usage is TRBJ2-6, with 8 bases matching TRBD2. The CDR3 covers 16 residues. Germline values: CDR1 DFQATT, CDR2 SNEGSKA (reference sequence). V shed 6 bases, J shed 4 bases, and the junction held 11 bases outside the gene matches. Here the CDR3 DNA reads TGCAGTGCCTGGCTCGGGGGGGTAAGAGGGGCCAACGTCCTGACTTTC. Translated, it gives CSAWLGGVRGANVLTF.

This clonotype appeared a few times. The V call is TRBV9, the J call TRBJ2-7; D is ambiguous. Looked up from germline, CDR1 is SGDLS and CDR2 is YYNGEE. V lost 3 bases to trimming and J lost 4 bases, with 8 bases between them. CDR3 size: 12 residues. The CDR3 bases are TGTGCCAGCAGCGCAGATGGGTACGAGCAGTACTTC. Translation: CASSADGYEQYF.

This chain connects TRBV6-4 to TRBJ1-6, with TRBD1 matching 8 bases. This CDR3 is built from 14 residues. Trimming removed 3 bases from V and 7 bases from J; junction bases left unmatched: 2. The germline V gene encodes CDR1 MRHNA and CDR2 SNTAGT. CDR3 region: CASSEGTGNSPLHF. The CDR3 DNA reads as TGTGCCAGCAGTGAGGGGACAGGAAATTCACCCCTCCACTTT.

The rearrangement joins TRBV5-6 to TRBJ1-1; the D is unclear. Germline assignment: CDR1 SGHDT and CDR2 YYEEEE. The CDR3 spans 12 residues. V lost 0 bases and J 4 bases, leaving 4 bases between the germline ends. The CDR3 region is CASSLAPTEAFF. The DNA of the CDR3 is TGTGCCAGCAGCTTGGCCCCCACTGAAGCTTTCTTT.

This clonotype was seen a handful of times. This sequence joins TRBV7-2 and TRBJ2-7, with D hard to call. This CDR3 contains 15 residues. V shed 0 bases and J shed 4 bases, with 13 bases lying between them. CDR1 is SGHTA, CDR2 FQGNSA, per germline. The CDR3 protein is CASSLAAATFYEQYF. The CDR3 region has the DNA TGTGCCAGCAGCTTAGCGGCAGCGACTTTTTACGAGCAGTACTTC. Supplemented by reference TRBV7-2 and TRBJ2-7, the full variable domain reads GAGVSQSPSNKVTEKGKDVELRCDPISGHTALYWYRQSLGQGLEFLIYFQGNSAPDKSGLPSDRFSAERTGGSVSTLTIQRTQQEDSAVYLCASSLAAATFYEQYFGPGTRLTVT.

The V gene is TRBV7-2, the J gene TRBJ2-7, with 9 positions matching TRBD1. Germline values: CDR1 SGHTA, CDR2 FQGNSA. CDR3 length: 14 residues. Germline trimming cut 6 bases from V and 4 bases from J; bases unmatched to any gene: 7. CDR3 sequence reads: CASSAGTGLYEQYF. As DNA, the CDR3 is TGTGCCAGCAGTGCCGGGACAGGGCTTTACGAGCAGTACTTC.

This clonotype appeared many times. V usage is TRBV19 and J usage is TRBJ2-1; D is perhaps TRBD1 (5 bases). Germline CDR1 and CDR2: LNHDA and SQIVND (reference sequence). Trimming removed 6 bases from V and 5 bases from J, with 14 bases in between. The CDR3 length is 14 residues. The CDR3 reads CASSRALENNEQFF. CDR3 coding DNA: TGTGCCAGTAGCAGGGCCCTAGAGAACAATGAGCAGTTCTTC. The full variable domain, its missing parts supplied by reference TRBV19 and TRBJ2-1, is DGGITQSPKYLFRKEGQNVTLSCEQNLNHDAMYWYRQDPGQGLRLIYYSQIVNDFQKGDIAEGYSVSREKKESFPLTVTSAQKNPTAFYLCASSRALENNEQFFGPGTRLTVL.

This chain connects TRBV12-3 or TRBV12-4 to TRBJ2-3, with 8 bases aligning to TRBD1. V dropped 5 bases and J dropped 0; count of bases not matched to a gene: 4. The CDR3 sequence is 15 residues long. This CDR3 reads CASSRTGGSTDTQYF. CDR3 sequence (DNA): TGTGCCAGCAGTCGCACAGGGGGTAGCACAGATACGCAGTATTTT.

The chain employs TRBV7-3 and TRBJ1-2, with D uncertain. The germline V gene has CDR1 SGHTA and CDR2 FQGTGA. With 5 bases removed from V and 6 bases from J, the gap between germline ends came to 13 bases. There are 13 residues in the CDR3. The CDR3 here is CASSPGGIHGYTF. The CDR3 DNA reads as TGTGCCAGCAGCCCCGGCGGCATCCATGGCTACACCTTC. The full variable domain, in which reference TRBV7-3 and TRBJ1-2 provide the parts outside the CDR3, is GAGVSQTPSNKVTEKGKYVELRCDPISGHTALYWYRQSLGQGPEFLIYFQGTGAADDSGLPNDRFFAVRPEGSVSTLKIQRTERGDSAVYLCASSPGGIHGYTFGSGTRLTVV.

This clonotype has only a few counts. The chain recombines TRBV20-1 with TRBJ2-7; 11 bases line up with TRBD2. Germline lookup yields CDR1 DFQATT and CDR2 SNEGSKA (reference sequence). Trimming cost V 3 bases and J 1 base; bases outside gene matches: 2. The CDR3 is made up of 14 amino acids. The CDR3 reads CSARGTSGSYEQYF. In nucleotides, the CDR3 is TGCAGTGCTAGGGGGACTAGCGGATCCTACGAGCAGTACTTC.

At least ten counts were recorded for this clonotype. The chain combines TRBV20-1 with TRBJ1-1; D not certain. The CDR3 covers 11 residues. The germline V and J ends were trimmed by 0 bases and 10 bases, with 9 bases remaining between them. Germline V gives CDR1 DFQATT, CDR2 SNEGSKA (reference sequence). The CDR3 coding sequence is TGCAGTGCTAGAGAGGGCCGGGGAGCTTTCTTT. It encodes CSAREGRGAFF.

The rearrangement links TRBV2 to TRBJ1-1; D is possibly TRBD1 (5 bases). V lost 4 bases, J lost 6 bases, and 9 bases lay in between. CDR1 is SNHLY, CDR2 FYNNEI, per germline. The CDR3 runs 12 residues. The CDR3 DNA reads TGTGCCAGCAGTGTGTGGGGCCCTGAAGCTTTCTTT. Translation: CASSVWGPEAFF. The entire variable domain, with the rest obtained from reference TRBV2 and TRBJ1-1, is as follows: EPEVTQTPSHQVTQMGQEVILRCVPISNHLYFYWYRQILGQKVEFLVSFYNNEISEKSEIFDDQFSVERPDGSNFTLKIRSTKLEDSAMYFCASSVWGPEAFFGQGTRLTVV.

V and J are TRBV2 and TRBJ1-2, with unresolved D. The CDR3 has 14 amino acids. Germline loops: CDR1 SNHLY, CDR2 FYNNEI. Trimming stripped 6 bases from V and 0 bases from J, with 11 bases between. For the CDR3, the DNA is TGTGCCAGCAGCCTACAGCTAGCTAACTATGGCTACACCTTC. This translates into CASSLQLANYGYTF.

The chain uses TRBV9 and TRBJ2-5; 14 nucleotides agree with TRBD2. V was pared by 4 bases and J by 5 bases, with 7 bases of the junction left unmatched. Germline CDR1 SGDLS, CDR2 YYNGEE. CDR3 length: 16 residues. The CDR3 region is CASSLGLAGAGETQYF. CDR3 coding DNA: TGTGCCAGCAGCCTGGGACTAGCGGGAGCCGGGGAGACCCAGTACTTC.

The chain is built from TRBV9 and TRBJ2-5; 7 bases match TRBD2. Trimming at V came to 2 bases and at J to 4 bases, leaving 5 bases not matched to a gene. Per germline, CDR1 SGDLS and CDR2 YYNGEE. This CDR3 is 14 amino acids long. The CDR3 loop is CASSVEGGGETQYF. In DNA, the CDR3 is TGTGCCAGCAGCGTGGAAGGCGGGGGAGAGACCCAGTACTTC.

This CDR3 reads CASSLSRVGDTQHF. As DNA, the CDR3 is TGTGCCAGCAGCTTAAGCAGGGTAGGAGATACGCAGCATTTT. The V and J genes are TRBV7-9 and TRBJ2-3; D perhaps matches TRBD1 (5 bases). Matching the DNA end better, TRBJ1-5 makes the J call doubtful. The CDR3 loop spans 14 amino acids. Germline V gives CDR1 SEHNR, CDR2 FQNEAQ (reference sequence).

This clonotype was counted at least ten times. The chain carries TRBV11-1 and TRBJ1-6; TRBD1 might be the D (5 bases). The germline V and J ends were trimmed by 1 base and 0 bases, with 7 bases remaining between them. Germline assignment: CDR1 SGHAT and CDR2 FQDESV (reference sequence). The CDR3 totals 16 residues. CDR3 loop: CASSLEGISYNSPLHF. CDR3 nucleotides: TGTGCCAGCAGCTTAGAGGGGATCTCCTATAATTCACCCCTCCACTTT. Using reference TRBV11-1 and TRBJ1-6 for the parts outside the CDR3, the full variable domain is EAEVAQSPRYKITEKSQAVAFWCDPISGHATLYWYRQILGQGPELLVQFQDESVVDDSQLPKDRFSAERLKGVDSTLKIQPAELGDSAMYLCASSLEGISYNSPLHFGNGTRLTVT.

The chain recombines TRBV7-6 with TRBJ2-2; the D gene is possibly TRBD2 (5 bases). Trimming removed 6 bases from V and 4 bases from J, with 12 bases in between. The CDR3 consists of 14 residues. Germline assignment: CDR1 SGHVS and CDR2 FNYEAQ. The CDR3 loop reads CASSRLPSTGELFF. CDR3 bases: TGTGCCAGCAGTAGACTACCTTCCACCGGGGAGCTGTTTTTT.

The chain combines TRBV30 with TRBJ1-2; D may be TRBD1 (5 bases). V was clipped by 8 bases and J by 7 bases, with 14 bases between them. CDR3 length: 11 residues. Per the germline V gene, CDR1 is GTSNPN and CDR2 is SVGIG (reference sequence). The CDR3 bases are TGTGCCCCACTTGCGCAGGGTGGCTACACCTTC. Protein sequence: CAPLAQGGYTF.

This clonotype was seen a single time. This chain uses TRBV19 with TRBJ1-2; tentative D call: TRBD1 (6 bases). The CDR3 is 13 amino acids. In germline, CDR1 is LNHDA, CDR2 SQIVND (reference sequence). Trimming pared 7 bases from V and 8 bases from J, leaving 17 bases between. The CDR3 protein is CASTKDWGAGYTF. DNA of the CDR3: TGTGCCAGTACCAAGGACTGGGGGGCAGGCTACACCTTC.

The V and J genes are TRBV7-9 and TRBJ1-6; 7 bases agree with TRBD1. In germline, CDR1 is SEHNR, CDR2 FQNEAQ (reference sequence). V shed 5 bases and J 7 bases; nucleotides not matched to a gene: 8. This CDR3 region has 15 residues. The DNA of the CDR3 is TGTGCCAGCAGCCACCCCAGGGGGTTGAATTCACCCCTCCACTTT. This encodes CASSHPRGLNSPLHF. Drawing the rest from reference TRBV7-9 and TRBJ1-6, the complete variable domain is DTGVSQNPRHKITKRGQNVTFRCDPISEHNRLYWYRQTLGQGPEFLTYFQNEAQLEKSRLLSDRFSAERPKGSFSTLEIQRTEQGDSAMYLCASSHPRGLNSPLHFGNGTRLTVT.

The chain joins TRBV9 to TRBJ1-2; tentatively, D is TRBD1 (5 bases). Germline V gene data show CDR1 as SGDLS and CDR2 as YYNGEE. The CDR3 runs to 11 residues. V lost 8 bases to trimming and J lost 3 bases, with 8 bases between them. The CDR3 DNA reads as TGTGCCAGTGGAGGGGACTATGGCTACACCTTC. This codes for CASGGDYGYTF.

For this clonotype: Its ends do not fully match the called genes, so a read error is possible. V usage is TRBV10-3 and J usage is TRBJ1-5, with no clear D. There are 13 residues in the CDR3. Looked up from germline, CDR1 is ENHRY and CDR2 is SYGVKD. The CDR3 spells CASSYGRGQPQHF. The CDR3 nucleotides read TGTGCCAGCAGTTACGGAAGAGGGCAGCCCCAGCATTTT.

The V call is TRBV7-3, the J call TRBJ1-2; D is ambiguous. The V and J ends lost 5 bases and 8 bases respectively, with 9 bases between them. Germline CDR1 is SGHTA and CDR2 is FQGTGA. This CDR3 has 11 amino acids. In DNA, the CDR3 is TGTGCCAGCAGCGCTCAGGAGGGCTACACCTTC. This sequence encodes CASSAQEGYTF.

The sample holds a few counts of this clonotype. One end of the junction does not line up with germline, which may come from a read error. V gene TRBV5-1 combines with J gene TRBJ2-3; a weak D match, TRBD1 (6 bases). This CDR3 region has 13 residues. Germline lookup yields CDR1 SGHRS and CDR2 YFSETQ. The CDR3, as DNA: TGTGCCACCAGCAGGGGTCTCACAGATACGCAGTATTTT. It yields the protein CATSRGLTDTQYF.

This clonotype was observed at least ten times. The chain is built from TRBV27 and TRBJ1-1, with D hard to call. V dropped 3 bases and J dropped 0 bases, with 5 bases sitting between them. The germline CDR1 and CDR2 sequences are MNHEY and SMNVEV (reference sequence). The CDR3 has 13 residues. The CDR3 bases are TGTGCCAGCAGTTTGAGTGTGAACACTGAAGCTTTCTTT. This encodes CASSLSVNTEAFF.